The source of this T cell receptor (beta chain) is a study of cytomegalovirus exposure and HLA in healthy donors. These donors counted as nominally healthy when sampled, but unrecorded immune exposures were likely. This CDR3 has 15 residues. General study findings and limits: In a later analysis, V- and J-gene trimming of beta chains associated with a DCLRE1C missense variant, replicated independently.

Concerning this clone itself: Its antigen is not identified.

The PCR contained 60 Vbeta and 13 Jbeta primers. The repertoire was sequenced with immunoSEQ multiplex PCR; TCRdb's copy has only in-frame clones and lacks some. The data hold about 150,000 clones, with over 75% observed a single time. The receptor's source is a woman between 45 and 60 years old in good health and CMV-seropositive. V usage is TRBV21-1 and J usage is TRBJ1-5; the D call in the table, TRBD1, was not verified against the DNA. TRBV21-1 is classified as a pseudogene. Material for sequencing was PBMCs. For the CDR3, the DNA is TGTGCCAGCAGCAAAGCGTTGGACAGAAATCAGCCCCAGCATTTT. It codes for CASSKALDRNQPQHF.